These 26 T cell receptor beta chains share one sample of origin, sequenced in a study of T cell responses to AZD1222 COVID-19 vaccine. Repertoires were generated with immunoSEQ multiplex PCR, while TCRdb's copy carries only in-frame clones and drops some. The table records 130,000 to 150,000 clones, roughly 90% of them present only once. The source was peripheral blood, collected 28 days after the second AZD1222 dose. The receptors were gathered from an adult who received the AZD1222 COVID-19 vaccine.

The chain is built from TRBV30 and TRBJ2-7; 9 nucleotides align to TRBD1. V shed 8 bases and J 3 bases; nucleotides not matched to a gene: 8. Germline CDR1 GTSNPN, CDR2 SVGIG (reference sequence). The CDR3 is 13 residues long. The CDR3, as DNA: TGTGCCGGAATACCGGGACAGGGCTACGAGCAGTACTTC. This translates into CAGIPGQGYEQYF.

V is TRBV2 and J is TRBJ2-3, with unresolved D. The CDR3 consists of 14 residues. The V gene lost 4 bases and the J gene lost 6 bases, with 14 bases spanning the gap. Germline-derived CDR1 and CDR2 are SNHLY and FYNNEI. In DNA, the CDR3 is TGTGCCAGCAGTGGACGAGAACAGTTGGATACGCAGTATTTT. Protein: CASSGREQLDTQYF.

The V gene is TRBV4-3, the J gene TRBJ2-1; D ambiguous. Trimming pared 1 base from V and 7 bases from J, leaving 17 bases between. The CDR3 sequence is 16 residues long. In germline, CDR1 is LGHNA, CDR2 YSLEER. The CDR3 DNA reads as TGCGCCAGCAGCCAAGGGAGTTTTGGGCGGATGAATGAGCAGTTCTTC. Its translation is CASSQGSFGRMNEQFF.

This chain links TRBV6-6 with TRBJ1-5, with 12 positions matching TRBD1. The germline gives CDR1 MNHNY, CDR2 SVGAGI (reference sequence). J was trimmed by 7 bases and V by 6 bases; bases with no gene match: 10. CDR3 length equals 16 residues. In DNA, the CDR3 is TGTGCCAGCAGCCGGGGACAGGGGGCTGTCAAGCAGCCCCAGCATTTT. It codes for CASSRGQGAVKQPQHF.

This clone was seen more than once but under ten times. The genes are TRBV5-5 and TRBJ1-1, with 7 bases aligning to TRBD1. V gave up 0 bases and J gave up 1 base; unmatched junction bases: 0. The CDR3 runs 14 residues. Germline CDR1 and CDR2: SGHKS and YYEKEE (reference sequence). The CDR3 region is CASSLAGGNTEAFF. As DNA, the CDR3 is TGTGCCAGCAGCTTGGCAGGGGGGAACACTGAAGCTTTCTTT.

This sequence joins TRBV25-1 and TRBJ1-1; 9 bases match TRBD1. CDR1 is MGHDK, CDR2 SYGVNS, per germline. V was pared by 8 bases and J by 5 bases, with 15 bases of the junction left unmatched. There are 16 residues in the CDR3. CDR3 protein: CASRPTFGTGRTEAFF. The CDR3 coding sequence is TGTGCCAGCCGCCCCACTTTTGGGACAGGGAGGACTGAAGCTTTCTTT.

This clone was found once. This chain connects TRBV12-3 or TRBV12-4 to TRBJ1-1, with unresolved D. Trimming stripped 0 bases from V and 0 bases from J, with 2 bases between. The CDR3 is 13 amino acids. The CDR3 reads CASSLALNTEAFF. The CDR3 nucleotides read TGTGCCAGCAGTTTAGCCTTGAACACTGAAGCTTTCTTT.

The chain couples TRBV6-5 to TRBJ2-7, with 10 bases that match TRBD1. CDR1 and CDR2 from the germline V gene are MNHEY and SVGAGI. The V and J ends lost 2 bases and 3 bases, in that order; junction bases with no gene match: 1. The length of the CDR3 is 14 residues. CDR3 protein: CASSYRTGGYEQYF. CDR3 coding DNA: TGTGCCAGCAGTTACAGGACAGGGGGCTACGAGCAGTACTTC.

This clone was seen a handful of times. The CDR3 reads CASLRVLGDEAFF. The CDR3 region has the DNA TGTGCCAGCCTCCGGGTCTTGGGGGATGAAGCTTTCTTT. This chain connects TRBV7-3 to TRBJ1-1; the D gene is possibly TRBD1 (5 bases). The CDR3 is made up of 13 amino acids. V lost 8 bases to trimming and J lost 7 bases, with 17 bases between them. Per germline, CDR1 SGHTA and CDR2 FQGTGA.

This chain uses TRBV12-3 or TRBV12-4 with TRBJ1-5; TRBD1 might be the D (6 bases). The CDR3 loop spans 12 amino acids. V was trimmed by 7 bases and J by 7 bases, leaving 11 bases between them. The CDR3 loop reads CASMGGWQPQHF. The DNA for the CDR3 is TGTGCCAGCATGGGGGGCTGGCAGCCCCAGCATTTT.

This sequence joins TRBV2 and TRBJ1-4; D call uncertain. The CDR3 has 14 residues. CDR1 and CDR2 from the germline V gene are SNHLY and FYNNEI. Trimming removed 3 bases at V and 1 base at J, with 6 bases between. This CDR3 reads CASSEGLTNEKLFF. DNA for the CDR3: TGTGCCAGCAGTGAGGGCTTAACTAATGAAAAACTGTTTTTT.

The gene calls are TRBV9 and TRBJ2-2; D might be TRBD1 (5 bases). The V and J ends lost 4 bases and 4 bases respectively, with 8 bases between them. This CDR3 comprises 13 residues. Germline loops: CDR1 SGDLS, CDR2 YYNGEE. CDR3 nucleotides: TGTGCCAGCAGCAAAGGGGTCACCGGGGAGCTGTTTTTT. Translated: CASSKGVTGELFF. Combining the CDR3 with reference TRBV9 and TRBJ2-2 gives the whole variable domain DSGVTQTPKHLITATGQRVTLRCSPRSGDLSVYWYQQSLDQGLQFLIQYYNGEERAKGNILERFSAQQFPDLHSELNLSSLELGDSALYFCASSKGVTGELFFGEGSRLTVL.

The V and J genes are TRBV7-9 and TRBJ2-1; 11 nucleotides line up with TRBD1. The CDR3 totals 15 residues. With V trimmed by 4 bases and J by 4 bases, 3 bases remained unmatched. Germline CDR1 and CDR2: SEHNR and FQNEAQ (reference sequence). CDR3 region: CASSSGTGGYNEQFF. CDR3 nucleotides: TGTGCCAGCAGCTCCGGGACAGGGGGATACAATGAGCAGTTCTTC. Complete variable domain (other parts from reference TRBV7-9 and TRBJ2-1): DTGVSQNPRHKITKRGQNVTFRCDPISEHNRLYWYRQTLGQGPEFLTYFQNEAQLEKSRLLSDRFSAERPKGSFSTLEIQRTEQGDSAMYLCASSSGTGGYNEQFFGPGTRLTVL.

This sequence joins TRBV7-8 and TRBJ2-1; 9 bases match TRBD2. Germline V CDR1 and CDR2: SGHVS, FQNEAQ. V lost 1 base to trimming and J lost 0 bases; unmatched junction nucleotides: 4. This CDR3 is 17 amino acids long. The CDR3 here is CASSLVGSGSSYNEQFF. The CDR3 nucleotides are TGTGCCAGCAGCTTAGTGGGTAGCGGGAGCTCCTACAATGAGCAGTTCTTC.

This chain connects TRBV4-1 to TRBJ2-5; 8 nucleotides match TRBD1. The V and J ends lost 7 bases and 1 base, in that order; junction bases with no gene match: 14. The CDR3 extends over 17 amino acids. Germline CDR1 MGHRA, CDR2 YSYEKL. As DNA, the CDR3 is TGCGCCAGCACCCCCGGGCTGGACAGGGCGGTCCAAGAGACCCAGTACTTC. Translating gives CASTPGLDRAVQETQYF.

The gene calls are TRBV13 and TRBJ1-3; D is possibly TRBD1 (5 bases). Germline loops: CDR1 PRHDT, CDR2 FYEKMQ (reference sequence). The CDR3 has 15 residues. V was clipped by 4 bases and J by 2 bases, with 12 bases between them. CDR3 loop: CASSYGASAGNTIYF. Here the CDR3 DNA reads TGTGCCAGCAGCTACGGGGCATCTGCTGGAAACACCATATATTTT.

This clone was found once. The chain uses TRBV19 and TRBJ1-1; D perhaps matches TRBD1 (6 bases). Germline V gene sequence: CDR1 LNHDA, CDR2 SQIVND (reference sequence). V was pared by 5 bases and J by 0 bases, with 10 bases between. This CDR3 contains 14 residues. CDR3 sequence (DNA): TGTGCCAGTAGTGATAGACAGGTGAACACTGAAGCTTTCTTT. The encoded protein is CASSDRQVNTEAFF.

The chain joins TRBV4-1 to TRBJ2-2; 7 positions match TRBD2. Trimming took 4 bases from V and 3 from J; bases not matched to a gene: 8. In germline, CDR1 is MGHRA, CDR2 YSYEKL. This CDR3 spans 16 amino acids. The CDR3 region is CASSPTTSAYTGELFF. The CDR3 DNA sequence: TGCGCCAGCAGCCCCACAACTAGCGCATACACCGGGGAGCTGTTTTTT.

The chain employs TRBV19 and TRBJ1-5; TRBD1 matches at 10 bases. This CDR3 contains 15 residues. J lost 10 bases, V lost 4 bases, and 10 bases had no gene match. CDR1 and CDR2 (germline): LNHDA, SQIVND (reference sequence). CDR3 amino acids: CASSNWGTGVVPQHF. For the CDR3, the DNA is TGTGCCAGTAGTAATTGGGGGACAGGGGTAGTTCCCCAGCATTTT.

V usage is TRBV6-1 and J usage is TRBJ1-6; D is ambiguous. Germline V lookup: CDR1 MNHNS, CDR2 SASEGT. CDR3 length: 15 residues. Trimming removed 3 bases at V and 7 bases at J, with 13 bases between. The CDR3 is CASSEGGPWNSPLHF. CDR3 coding DNA: TGTGCCAGCAGTGAGGGTGGACCATGGAATTCACCCCTCCACTTT.

This clone occurred once. This rearrangement joins TRBV4-1 to TRBJ2-1, with 9 positions matching TRBD2. Unmatched junction bases numbered 13, after V lost 0 bases and J lost 4 bases. The CDR3 is 19 residues long. The germline V gene has CDR1 MGHRA and CDR2 YSYEKL. The CDR3 loop is CASSQDASTSGFAYNEQFF. CDR3 DNA: TGCGCCAGCAGCCAAGACGCCTCGACTAGCGGATTTGCATACAATGAGCAGTTCTTC.

For this clone: One junction end does not reproduce the germline sequence, and a read error may be involved. The rearrangement joins TRBV13 to TRBJ2-7; a weak D match, TRBD1 (6 bases). In germline, CDR1 is PRHDT, CDR2 FYEKMQ (reference sequence). The CDR3 loop spans 14 amino acids. CDR3 in amino acids: CASSVGDTPYEQYF. DNA for the CDR3: TGTGCCAGCAGCGTAGGGGACACCCCCTACGAGCAGTACTTC. The entire variable domain, with the rest obtained from reference TRBV13 and TRBJ2-7, is as follows: AAGVIQSPRHLIKEKRETATLKCYPIPRHDTVYWYQQGPGQDPQFLISFYEKMQSDKGSIPDRFSAQQFSDYHSELNMSSLELGDSALYFCASSVGDTPYEQYFGPGTRLTVT.

This sequence joins TRBV7-9 and TRBJ1-2, with D tentatively TRBD1 (5 bases). The CDR3 runs 16 residues. The V and J ends lost 6 bases and 3 bases respectively, with 20 bases between them. Germline lookup yields CDR1 SEHNR and CDR2 FQNEAQ (reference sequence). The CDR3 nucleotides read TGTGCCAGCAGTTCCTCGGGGGGTCCCTTTGACTATGGCTACACCTTC. Its translation: CASSSSGGPFDYGYTF.

The gene calls are TRBV5-1 and TRBJ1-1; no clear D gene. The ends were cut back, 0 bases at V and 4 bases at J, with 13 bases in the middle. This CDR3 contains 15 residues. The germline V gene has CDR1 SGHRS and CDR2 YFSETQ. CDR3 protein: CASSLEIGLSTEAFF. The CDR3 coding sequence is TGCGCCAGCAGCTTGGAAATAGGGCTGTCCACTGAAGCTTTCTTT.

The chain links TRBV13 to TRBJ2-7, with TRBD2 identical over 11 bases. The CDR3 spans 16 residues. V trimming: 5 bases; J trimming: 7 bases; junction bases outside the gene matches: 13. CDR1 and CDR2 from the germline V gene are PRHDT and FYEKMQ (reference sequence). Written as DNA, the CDR3 is TGTGCCAGCAGCCTACCACTGACTAGCGGGATGGAAGAGCAGTACTTC. It translates to CASSLPLTSGMEEQYF.

The V and J genes are TRBV29-1 and TRBJ2-7; 8 bases fit TRBD2. The CDR3 totals 11 residues. Germline V CDR1 and CDR2: SQVTM, ANQGSEA. V gave up 7 bases and J gave up 2 bases; unmatched junction bases: 1. The chain's CDR3 is CSAGGAYEQYF. DNA for the CDR3: TGCAGCGCCGGGGGGGCCTACGAGCAGTACTTC.